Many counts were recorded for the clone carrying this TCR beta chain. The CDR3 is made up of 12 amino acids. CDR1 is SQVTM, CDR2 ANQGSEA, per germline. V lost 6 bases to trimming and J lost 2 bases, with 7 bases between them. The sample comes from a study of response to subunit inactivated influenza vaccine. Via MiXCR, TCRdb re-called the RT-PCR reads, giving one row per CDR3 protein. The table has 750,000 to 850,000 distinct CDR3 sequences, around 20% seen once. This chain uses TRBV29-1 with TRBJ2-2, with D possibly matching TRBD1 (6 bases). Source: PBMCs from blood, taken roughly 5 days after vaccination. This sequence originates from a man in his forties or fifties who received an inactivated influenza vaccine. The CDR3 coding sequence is TGCAGCGTGGGACATAACACCGGGGAGCTGTTTTTT. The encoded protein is CSVGHNTGELFF.